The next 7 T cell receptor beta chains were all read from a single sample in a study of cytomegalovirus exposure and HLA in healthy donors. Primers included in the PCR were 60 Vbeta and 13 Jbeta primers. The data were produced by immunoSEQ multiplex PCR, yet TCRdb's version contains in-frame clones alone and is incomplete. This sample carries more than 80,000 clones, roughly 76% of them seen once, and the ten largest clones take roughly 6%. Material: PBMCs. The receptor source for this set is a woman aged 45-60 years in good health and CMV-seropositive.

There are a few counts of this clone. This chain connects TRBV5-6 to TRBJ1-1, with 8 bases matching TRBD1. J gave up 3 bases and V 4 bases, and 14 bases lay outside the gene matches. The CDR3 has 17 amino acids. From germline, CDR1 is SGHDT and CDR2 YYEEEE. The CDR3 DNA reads TGTGCCAGCAGCCCTGCAGGGGGCATCTGGGACGACACTGAAGCTTTCTTT. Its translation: CASSPAGGIWDDTEAFF.

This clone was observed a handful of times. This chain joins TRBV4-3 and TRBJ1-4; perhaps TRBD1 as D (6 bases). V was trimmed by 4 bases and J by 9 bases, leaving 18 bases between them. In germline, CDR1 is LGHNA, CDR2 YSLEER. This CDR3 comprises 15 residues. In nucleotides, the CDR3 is TGCGCCAGCAGCCCCGGTTCAGGGGCTTTCCAAAAACTGTTTTTT. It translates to CASSPGSGAFQKLFF.

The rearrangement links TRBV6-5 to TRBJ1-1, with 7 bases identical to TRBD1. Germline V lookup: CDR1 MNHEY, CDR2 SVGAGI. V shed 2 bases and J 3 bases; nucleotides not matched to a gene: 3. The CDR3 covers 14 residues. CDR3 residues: CASSYRGRHTEAFF. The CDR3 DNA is TGTGCCAGCAGTTACAGGGGGCGGCACACTGAAGCTTTCTTT.

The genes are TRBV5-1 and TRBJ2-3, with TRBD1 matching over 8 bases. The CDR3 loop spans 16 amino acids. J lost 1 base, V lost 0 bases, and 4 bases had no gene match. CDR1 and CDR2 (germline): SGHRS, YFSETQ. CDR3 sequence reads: CASSLAGTGGTDTQYF. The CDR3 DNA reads TGCGCCAGCAGCTTGGCCGGGACAGGAGGCACAGATACGCAGTATTTT.

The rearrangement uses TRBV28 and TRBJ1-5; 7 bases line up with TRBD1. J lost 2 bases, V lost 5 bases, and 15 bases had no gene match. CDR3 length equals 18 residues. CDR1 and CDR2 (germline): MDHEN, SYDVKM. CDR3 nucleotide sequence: TGTGCCAGCAGTACCAGGAACGAGGGGGCGTGGGGCAATCAGCCCCAGCATTTT. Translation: CASSTRNEGAWGNQPQHF.

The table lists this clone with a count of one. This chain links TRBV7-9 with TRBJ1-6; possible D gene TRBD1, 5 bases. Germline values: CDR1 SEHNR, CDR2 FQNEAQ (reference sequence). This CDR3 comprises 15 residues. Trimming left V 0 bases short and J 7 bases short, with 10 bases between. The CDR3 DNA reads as TGTGCCAGCAGCTTAGCCGACAGACGAAATTCACCCCTCCACTTT. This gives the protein CASSLADRRNSPLHF. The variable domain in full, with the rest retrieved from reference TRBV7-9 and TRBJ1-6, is DTGVSQNPRHKITKRGQNVTFRCDPISEHNRLYWYRQTLGQGPEFLTYFQNEAQLEKSRLLSDRFSAERPKGSFSTLEIQRTEQGDSAMYLCASSLADRRNSPLHFGNGTRLTVT.

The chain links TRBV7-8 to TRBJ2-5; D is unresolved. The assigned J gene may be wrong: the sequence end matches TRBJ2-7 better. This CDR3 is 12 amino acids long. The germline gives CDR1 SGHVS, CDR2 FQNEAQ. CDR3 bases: TGTGCCAGCAGCTTTGATATCTACGAGCAGTACTTC. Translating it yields CASSFDIYEQYF.